One T cell receptor beta chain is described in this entry. The entry originates in a study of blood T cell repertoires in COVID-19. V lost 6 bases and J 6 bases, leaving 18 bases between the germline ends. CDR1 and CDR2 from the germline V gene are LNHDA and SQIVND (reference sequence). This CDR3 contains 15 residues. Methods used by the authors: It was from reference gene primer amplification that nucleated cell counts were estimated. Data came from immunoSEQ multiplex PCR; TCRdb stores just in-frame clones and leaves some out. Clone size and the V and J calls come from that table; the DNA yielded D and trimming. The sample has over 90,000 clones; around nine tenths are singletons.

The V gene is TRBV19, the J gene TRBJ2-1, with D perhaps matching TRBD1 (5 bases). The sample taken for sequencing was peripheral blood. This clonotype originated in an older woman with acute or convalescent COVID-19. Here the CDR3 reads CASRRDRGKLNEQFF. In nucleotides, the CDR3 is TGTGCCAGTAGGCGCGACAGAGGAAAACTCAATGAGCAGTTCTTC.